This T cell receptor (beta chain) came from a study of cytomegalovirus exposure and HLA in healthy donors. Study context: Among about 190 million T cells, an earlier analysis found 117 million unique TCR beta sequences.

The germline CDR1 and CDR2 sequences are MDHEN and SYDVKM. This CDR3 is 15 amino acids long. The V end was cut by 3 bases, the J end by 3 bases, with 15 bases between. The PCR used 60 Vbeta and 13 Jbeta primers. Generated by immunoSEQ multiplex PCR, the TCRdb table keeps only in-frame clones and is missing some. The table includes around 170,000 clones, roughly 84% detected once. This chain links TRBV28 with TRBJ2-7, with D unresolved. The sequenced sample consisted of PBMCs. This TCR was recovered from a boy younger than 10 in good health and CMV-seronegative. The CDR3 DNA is TGTGCCAGCAGTTTTTATCCCCGCCTAAGCTACGAGCAGTACTTC. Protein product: CASSFYPRLSYEQYF.